The 13 T cell receptor beta chains listed next were all sequenced from one sample in a study of CD8 T cells in ankylosing spondylitis. MiXCR, applied by TCRdb to the 5' RACE reads, yields one record per CDR3 protein. The sample shows a few hundred thousand distinct CDR3 sequences, about 10% of them seen only once. Sequenced: blood, either unsorted or a sorted T cell fraction (not recorded which). The receptor set was obtained from a male donor with ankylosing spondylitis or in good health (not recorded which).

This clonotype was counted at least ten times. This may stem from a read error, because a much larger clone lies one nucleotide away. The CDR3 protein is CCARDDGAPTSTDTQYF. The CDR3 DNA sequence: TGCTGTGCTAGAGACGACGGGGCACCTACTAGCACAGATACGCAGTATTTT. This chain connects TRBV20-1 to TRBJ2-3, with D perhaps TRBD1 or TRBD2 (5 bases each). The CDR3 has 17 residues. Looked up from germline, CDR1 is DFQATT and CDR2 is SNEGSKA (reference sequence).

This clonotype was counted ten times or more. V and J are TRBV27 and TRBJ2-1, with 9 nucleotides matching TRBD2. Germline CDR1 reads MNHEY; CDR2 reads SMNVEV (reference sequence). The CDR3 contains 16 residues. Trimming at V came to 3 bases and at J to 0 bases, leaving 3 bases not matched to a gene. Here the CDR3 DNA reads TGTGCCAGCAGTTTGAGCGGGGGGAGCTCCTACAATGAGCAGTTCTTC. Protein sequence: CASSLSGGSSYNEQFF.

The table lists this clonotype with a few counts. The chain has TRBV7-2 and TRBJ2-3, with TRBD2 identical over 9 bases. Germline loops: CDR1 SGHTA, CDR2 FQGNSA. The CDR3 consists of 14 residues. V shed 3 bases and J 10 bases; nucleotides not matched to a gene: 8. Here the CDR3 reads CASSLSGGNQAQYF. CDR3 nucleotide sequence: TGTGCCAGCAGCTTGAGCGGGGGGAACCAAGCGCAGTATTTT.

The chain has TRBV5-8 and TRBJ1-5; possibly TRBD1 for D (6 bases). This CDR3 comprises 16 residues. Germline assignment: CDR1 SGHTS and CDR2 YDEGEE. The germline V and J ends were trimmed by 4 bases and 2 bases, with 16 bases remaining between them. In DNA form, the CDR3 reads TGTGCCAGCAGCCCAGGGCACGGGGGCGGCAATCAGCCCCAGCATTTT. Its translation: CASSPGHGGGNQPQHF. The entire variable domain, with the rest obtained from reference TRBV5-8 and TRBJ1-5, is as follows: EAGVTQSPTHLIKTRGQQATLRCSPISGHTSVYWYQQALGLGLQFLLWYDEGEERNRGNFPPRFSGRQFPNYSSELNVNALELEDSALYLCASSPGHGGGNQPQHFGDGTRLSIL.

This clonotype was detected many times. The V call is TRBV7-8, the J call TRBJ2-1; D is ambiguous. Germline V CDR1 and CDR2: SGHVS, FQNEAQ. This CDR3 has 14 residues. Trimming removed 2 bases from V and 10 bases from J, with 15 bases in between. For the CDR3, the DNA is TGTGCCAGCAGCTTACGCCTGATTCGGGCCGAGCAGTTCTTC. Translating gives CASSLRLIRAEQFF.

This clonotype was observed many times. V gene TRBV20-1 combines with J gene TRBJ2-1; TRBD2 matches 10 bases. Trimming removed 1 base from V and 6 bases from J; junction bases left unmatched: 6. In germline, CDR1 is DFQATT, CDR2 SNEGSKA (reference sequence). The CDR3 runs 15 residues. The CDR3 loop is CSARGLAGDVNEQFF. The CDR3 DNA reads as TGCAGTGCTAGAGGGCTAGCGGGAGATGTCAATGAGCAGTTCTTC.

This clonotype has just a few counts. The V call is TRBV29-1, the J call TRBJ2-3, with D possibly TRBD1 on 6 matching bases. Germline V lookup: CDR1 SQVTM, CDR2 ANQGSEA. V lost 5 bases to trimming and J lost 2 bases, with 23 bases between them. There are 17 residues in the CDR3. CDR3 DNA sequence: TGCAGCGTTCAACCCCTCGACAGGCCACCCTCCACAGATACGCAGTATTTT. Its protein product is CSVQPLDRPPSTDTQYF.

This clonotype was picked up many times. This chain links TRBV5-1 with TRBJ2-1; no firm D call. Looked up from germline, CDR1 is SGHRS and CDR2 is YFSETQ. V was pared by 2 bases and J by 6 bases, with 6 bases between. This CDR3 region has 12 residues. The CDR3: CASSFVPNEQFF. CDR3 in DNA: TGCGCCAGCAGCTTCGTTCCCAATGAGCAGTTCTTC.

This clonotype appeared a single time. CDR3 in amino acids: CASSQESNQPQHF. The CDR3 nucleotides read TGTGCCAGCTCTCAGGAGAGCAATCAGCCCCAGCATTTT. This chain uses TRBV27 with TRBJ1-5; D remains unclear. V lost 8 bases and J 1 base, leaving 9 bases between the germline ends. From germline, CDR1 is MNHEY and CDR2 SMNVEV (reference sequence). CDR3 length equals 13 residues.

This clonotype showed up just a few times. The chain recombines TRBV20-1 with TRBJ1-1; weak D call: TRBD1 (5 bases). Germline assignment: CDR1 DFQATT and CDR2 SNEGSKA (reference sequence). V was shortened by 3 bases and J by 3 bases, with 26 bases between the two germline ends. The CDR3 is 18 amino acids. CDR3 loop: CSARSRGLWGMTDTEAFF. The CDR3 coding sequence is TGCAGTGCTAGGAGCCGGGGACTTTGGGGAATGACAGACACTGAAGCTTTCTTT.

The V call is TRBV20-1, the J call TRBJ2-3, with 7 bases matching TRBD2. Germline-derived CDR1 and CDR2 are DFQATT and SNEGSKA (reference sequence). CDR3 length: 15 amino acids. Losses at the gene ends were 3 bases for V and 2 bases for J; bases not matched to a gene: 8. The CDR3 nucleotides read TGCAGTGCTAGCTCCCGGGACTACAACACAGATACGCAGTATTTT. Translating gives CSASSRDYNTDTQYF.

This clonotype appeared many times. The V call is TRBV20-1, the J call TRBJ2-5; tentatively, D is TRBD2 (6 bases). The CDR3 extends over 18 amino acids. Trimming took off 1 base at V and 5 bases at J, with 26 bases between the two ends. The germline V gene encodes CDR1 DFQATT and CDR2 SNEGSKA (reference sequence). The CDR3 DNA follows: TGCAGTGCTAGAGTTCCCCTTGGCGGGGCAACCCAACAGGAGACCCAGTACTTC. Translation: CSARVPLGGATQQETQYF.

In the case of this clonotype: Relative to the germline gene, one junction end is altered; a read error may explain this. The chain joins TRBV29-1 to TRBJ2-7, with 7 bases matching TRBD1. Germline CDR1 reads SQVTM; CDR2 reads ANQGSEA. The CDR3 contains 13 residues. DNA of the CDR3: TGCAGCGTGGAAGAGACAGGGTCCTACGAGCAGTACTTC. Its translation: CSVEETGSYEQYF.